The 13 T cell receptor beta chains below come from one sample, sequenced in a study of response to subunit inactivated influenza vaccine. TCRdb re-called the RT-PCR reads with MiXCR, one entry per CDR3 protein. The sample has just under 250,000 distinct CDR3 sequences; 9% to 15% are singletons. Sequencing was performed on non-naive T cells sorted from PBMCs, taken 14 to 15 days before vaccination. Source of these receptors: a man aged 45-65 years who received an inactivated influenza vaccine.

There are a few counts of this clonotype. This chain uses TRBV5-5 with TRBJ2-2, with 13 bases identical to TRBD2. The CDR3 runs 17 residues. Germline trimming cut 5 bases from V and 5 bases from J; bases unmatched to any gene: 9. Germline CDR1 reads SGHKS; CDR2 reads YYEKEE (reference sequence). The CDR3: CASRPGLAGERTGELFF. As DNA, the CDR3 is TGTGCCAGCAGACCCGGACTAGCGGGAGAGAGGACCGGGGAGCTGTTTTTT.

This clonotype was seen ten or more times. This rearrangement joins TRBV7-2 to TRBJ2-7, with 9 bases aligning to TRBD2. The CDR3 consists of 16 residues. Germline CDR1 is SGHTA and CDR2 is FQGNSA. After removal of 2 bases from V and 2 bases from J, the junction contained 7 bases not matched to a gene. Written as DNA, the CDR3 is TGTGCCAGCAGCTTAAGGGCTAGCGGGAAAACCTACGAGCAGTACTTC. Amino acid sequence: CASSLRASGKTYEQYF.

This clonotype was counted only a few times. The chain recombines TRBV19 with TRBJ2-5, with TRBD1 matching 7 bases. V was pared by 5 bases and J by 4 bases, with 7 bases of the junction left unmatched. The germline V gene encodes CDR1 LNHDA and CDR2 SQIVND (reference sequence). This CDR3 is 14 amino acids long. CDR3 loop: CASSVQGSRETQYF. CDR3 sequence (DNA): TGTGCCAGTAGTGTACAGGGGTCGCGAGAGACCCAGTACTTC. The whole variable domain, filled in from reference TRBV19 and TRBJ2-5, reads DGGITQSPKYLFRKEGQNVTLSCEQNLNHDAMYWYRQDPGQGLRLIYYSQIVNDFQKGDIAEGYSVSREKKESFPLTVTSAQKNPTAFYLCASSVQGSRETQYFGPGTRLLVL.

This clonotype was detected only a few times. V gene TRBV10-3 combines with J gene TRBJ1-2, with D possibly matching TRBD1 (6 bases). The CDR3 has 13 residues. Trimming left V 6 bases short and J 4 bases short, with 12 bases between. CDR1 is ENHRY, CDR2 SYGVKD, per germline. DNA of the CDR3: TGTGCCATCAGCCCGACAGGTTCCTATGGCTACACCTTC. Amino acid sequence: CAISPTGSYGYTF.

The rearrangement links TRBV6-1 to TRBJ2-1; D is ambiguous. Between the trimmed V and J ends, which lost 2 bases and 9 bases, there was a span of 11 bases. The CDR3 spans 13 residues. Germline CDR1 MNHNS, CDR2 SASEGT. DNA for the CDR3: TGTGCCAGCAGTGAATTTATGGAAGGTGAGCAGTTCTTC. This gives the protein CASSEFMEGEQFF.

This clonotype was found a few times. This rearrangement joins TRBV7-3 to TRBJ2-7; D is unresolved. CDR3 length: 13 residues. The V end lost 5 bases, the J end lost 5 bases, and 13 bases lay between the germline ends. Germline loops: CDR1 SGHTA, CDR2 FQGTGA. Written as DNA, the CDR3 is TGTGCCAGCAGCAGTGGGCTAGGACACGAGCAGTACTTC. This sequence encodes CASSSGLGHEQYF.

The V call is TRBV6-5, the J call TRBJ1-3; no clear D gene. CDR1 and CDR2 (germline): MNHEY, SVGAGI. CDR3 size: 16 residues. V lost 0 bases to trimming and J lost 2 bases, with 11 bases between them. In DNA form, the CDR3 reads TGTGCCAGCAGTTACTCGGCGGGGTCTACTGGAAACACCATATATTTT. It translates to CASSYSAGSTGNTIYF.

There are a few counts of this clonotype. This chain connects TRBV29-1 to TRBJ2-1; no reliable D call. The germline CDR1 and CDR2 sequences are SQVTM and ANQGSEA. The CDR3 length is 14 residues. Trimming removed 7 bases at V and 1 base at J, with 14 bases between. The CDR3 DNA follows: TGCAGCGCCCCCTATACAAAGTCCTACAATGAGCAGTTCTTC. Protein product: CSAPYTKSYNEQFF.

This clonotype occurred a few times. This rearrangement joins TRBV3-1 to TRBJ2-7, with 9 positions matching TRBD2. The CDR3 contains 15 residues. Trimming cost V 1 base and J 4 bases; bases outside gene matches: 5. The V gene's germline CDR1 is LGHDT and CDR2 YNNKEL (reference sequence). CDR3 loop: CASSQALAGAYEQYF. DNA for the CDR3: TGTGCCAGCAGCCAAGCGTTAGCGGGGGCGTACGAGCAGTACTTC.

This clonotype was seen more than once but under ten times. The chain joins TRBV7-2 to TRBJ2-1; 8 bases align to TRBD2. Germline CDR1 and CDR2: SGHTA and FQGNSA. V lost 7 bases to trimming and J lost 2 bases; unmatched junction nucleotides: 7. The CDR3 extends over 15 amino acids. The CDR3 region has the DNA TGTGCCAGCACCGACGGGGGGGGGCCCTACAATGAGCAGTTCTTC. This encodes CASTDGGGPYNEQFF.

The V call is TRBV6-4, the J call TRBJ2-2; D is tentatively TRBD1 or TRBD2 (5 bases each). Germline V CDR1 and CDR2: MRHNA, SNTAGT. V was pared by 0 bases and J by 5 bases, with 7 bases between. The CDR3 totals 14 residues. For the CDR3, the DNA is TGTGCCAGCAGTGACTCTGGGGGTACCGGGGAGCTGTTTTTT. It translates to CASSDSGGTGELFF.

The sample holds a few counts of this clonotype. This chain links TRBV4-1 with TRBJ2-3; D is undetermined. CDR1 is MGHRA and CDR2 is YSYEKL in the germline V gene. The V end was cut by 5 bases, the J end by 3 bases, with 15 bases between. The CDR3 loop spans 15 amino acids. The CDR3 DNA reads TGCGCCAGCAGCTTCCTCGGGCTAGAAACAGATACGCAGTATTTT. Amino acids: CASSFLGLETDTQYF.

With respect to this clonotype: One junction end does not reproduce the germline sequence, and a read error may be involved. The V gene is TRBV28, the J gene TRBJ2-5; 11 nucleotides agree with TRBD1. Per the germline V gene, CDR1 is MDHEN and CDR2 is SYDVKM. CDR3 length equals 15 residues. The CDR3 DNA reads TGTTCCAGCAGTGCTGGACAGGGGGCGTGGGAGACCCAGTACTTC. Translation gives CSSSAGQGAWETQYF.